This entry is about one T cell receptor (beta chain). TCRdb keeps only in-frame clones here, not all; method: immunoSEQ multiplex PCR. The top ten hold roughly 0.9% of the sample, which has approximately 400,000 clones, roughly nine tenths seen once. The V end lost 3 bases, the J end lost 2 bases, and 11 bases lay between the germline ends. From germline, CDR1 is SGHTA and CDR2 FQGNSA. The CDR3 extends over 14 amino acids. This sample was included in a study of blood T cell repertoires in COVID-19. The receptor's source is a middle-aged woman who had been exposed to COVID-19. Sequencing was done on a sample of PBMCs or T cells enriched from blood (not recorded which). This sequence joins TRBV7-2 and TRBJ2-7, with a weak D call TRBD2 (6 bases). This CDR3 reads CASSFPGLTYEQYF. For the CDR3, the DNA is TGTGCCAGCAGCTTCCCCGGACTAACCTACGAGCAGTACTTC.